Presented here are 23 T cell receptor beta chains from one specimen sequenced in a study of blood T cell repertoires in COVID-19 (dated by TCRdb to about 2020). Receptors were amplified or captured by the immunoSEQ multiplex PCR assay. This is the immuneACCESS table as TCRdb keeps it, with only in-frame sequences that have V and J called. A part of the clones is gone; compared with another copy, unresolved V genes explain less than half, and the rest is unexplained. This sample holds fewer than 400,000 clones; under 90% were observed only once. About 4.2% of the sample is taken by the ten largest. The sample was PBMCs or T cells enriched from blood (not recorded which). The receptors originated from a man aged 25-45 years who had recovered from COVID-19.

This chain uses TRBV27 with TRBJ1-4; 8 bases fit TRBD1. V was pared by 4 bases and J by 6 bases, with 1 base of the junction left unmatched. CDR3 length: 13 amino acids. Germline CDR1 MNHEY, CDR2 SMNVEV (reference sequence). The CDR3 reads CASSSGGDEKLFF. The CDR3 DNA follows: TGTGCCAGCAGTTCAGGGGGCGATGAAAAACTGTTTTTT.

The chain carries TRBV19 and TRBJ1-3; D is perhaps TRBD1 (6 bases). Germline CDR1 and CDR2: LNHDA and SQIVND (reference sequence). The CDR3 consists of 17 residues. V gave up 4 bases and J gave up 0 bases, with 16 bases separating them. The CDR3 nucleotides read TGTGCCAGTAGTACGTTTGGGGGGGCCCTCTCTGGAAACACCATATATTTT. Protein sequence: CASSTFGGALSGNTIYF.

The chain has TRBV11-3 and TRBJ1-6; D not resolved. V was clipped by 5 bases and J by 6 bases, with 8 bases between them. Germline assignment: CDR1 SGHNT and CDR2 YENEEA. This CDR3 has 13 amino acids. The CDR3 loop is CASSSIGNSPLHF. CDR3 nucleotides: TGTGCCAGCAGCAGCATTGGTAATTCACCCCTCCACTTT.

The rearrangement links TRBV5-1 to TRBJ2-5, with TRBD1 identical over 8 bases. CDR1 and CDR2 (germline): SGHRS, YFSETQ. The V segment lost 4 bases and the J segment 6 bases; nucleotides outside the gene matches: 11. The CDR3 loop spans 15 amino acids. The CDR3 bases are TGCGCCAGCAGCCTTCGGACAGGGAGTTCCCAGACCCAGTACTTC. Its translation is CASSLRTGSSQTQYF.

The chain is built from TRBV7-9 and TRBJ1-1; 8 nucleotides line up with TRBD1. This CDR3 spans 17 amino acids. Per germline, CDR1 SEHNR and CDR2 FQNEAQ (reference sequence). V lost 5 bases, J lost 4 bases, and 15 bases stayed unmatched. The CDR3 bases are TGTGCCAGCAGCCTAGGTAGCTCGGGACAGGTTATCACTGAAGCTTTCTTT. It codes for CASSLGSSGQVITEAFF. Complete variable domain (other parts from reference TRBV7-9 and TRBJ1-1): DTGVSQNPRHKITKRGQNVTFRCDPISEHNRLYWYRQTLGQGPEFLTYFQNEAQLEKSRLLSDRFSAERPKGSFSTLEIQRTEQGDSAMYLCASSLGSSGQVITEAFFGQGTRLTVV.

The CDR3 sequence is CSASSPGASSYEQYF. In nucleotides, the CDR3 is TGCAGTGCTAGTAGTCCAGGGGCGAGCTCCTACGAGCAGTACTTC. The chain has TRBV20-1 and TRBJ2-7; possible D gene TRBD1, 6 bases. Germline-derived CDR1 and CDR2 are DFQATT and SNEGSKA (reference sequence). CDR3 length equals 15 residues. Trimming left V 3 bases short and J 0 bases short, with 15 bases between.

The V call is TRBV5-8, the J call TRBJ2-7; 7 bases agree with TRBD1. Germline V CDR1 and CDR2: SGHTS, YDEGEE. This CDR3 is 14 amino acids long. J gave up 2 bases and V 3 bases, and 5 bases lay outside the gene matches. The CDR3 sequence: CASSSPGQTYEQYF. As DNA, the CDR3 is TGTGCCAGCAGCTCTCCGGGACAGACCTACGAGCAGTACTTC. Full variable domain (missing parts from reference TRBV5-8 and TRBJ2-7): EAGVTQSPTHLIKTRGQQATLRCSPISGHTSVYWYQQALGLGLQFLLWYDEGEERNRGNFPPRFSGRQFPNYSSELNVNALELEDSALYLCASSSPGQTYEQYFGPGTRLTVT.

The genes are TRBV6-5 and TRBJ1-1, with 7 bases aligning to TRBD1. V shed 7 bases and J 1 base; nucleotides not matched to a gene: 3. The CDR3 loop spans 13 amino acids. CDR1 and CDR2 from the germline V gene are MNHEY and SVGAGI. CDR3 DNA: TGTGCCAGCAAGGGGACAGCGAACACTGAAGCTTTCTTT. Translation gives CASKGTANTEAFF.

The chain employs TRBV27 and TRBJ1-6; 7 nucleotides agree with TRBD1. Germline CDR1 and CDR2: MNHEY and SMNVEV (reference sequence). V shed 5 bases, J shed 2 bases, and the junction held 6 bases outside the gene matches. CDR3 length: 16 amino acids. The CDR3 nucleotides read TGTGCCAGCAGTCCCGACAGGGCAACCTATAATTCACCCCTCCACTTT. Protein sequence: CASSPDRATYNSPLHF.

V and J are TRBV19 and TRBJ2-3; D is possibly TRBD2 (6 bases). Germline V gene data show CDR1 as LNHDA and CDR2 as SQIVND (reference sequence). This CDR3 is 15 amino acids long. Trimming removed 3 bases from V and 1 base from J, with 11 bases in between. The CDR3 loop reads CASSIYSGGTDTQYF. CDR3 bases: TGTGCCAGTAGTATTTATTCGGGGGGCACAGATACGCAGTATTTT.

V is TRBV27 and J is TRBJ1-1; tentative D call: TRBD1 (5 bases). With 2 bases removed from V and 1 base from J, the gap between germline ends came to 8 bases. The germline CDR1 and CDR2 sequences are MNHEY and SMNVEV (reference sequence). The CDR3 contains 14 residues. In nucleotides, the CDR3 is TGTGCCAGCAGTTTAGCCGGGGGGAACACTGAAGCTTTCTTT. It yields the protein CASSLAGGNTEAFF.

This sequence joins TRBV19 and TRBJ1-2; 9 nucleotides align to TRBD1. Per the germline V gene, CDR1 is LNHDA and CDR2 is SQIVND (reference sequence). The CDR3 contains 14 residues. The V segment lost 3 bases and the J segment 4 bases; nucleotides outside the gene matches: 3. The CDR3 nucleotides read TGTGCCAGTAGTATCGGGGGACAGGGCTATGGCTACACCTTC. The encoded protein is CASSIGGQGYGYTF.

The chain combines TRBV7-9 with TRBJ2-1; TRBD1 matches 7 bases. Trimming cost V 5 bases and J 6 bases; bases outside gene matches: 10. Germline loops: CDR1 SEHNR, CDR2 FQNEAQ (reference sequence). The CDR3 length is 15 residues. CDR3 region: CASSVYRGVGNEQFF. DNA for the CDR3: TGTGCCAGCAGCGTATACAGGGGAGTCGGCAATGAGCAGTTCTTC.

This sequence joins TRBV19 and TRBJ1-6; tentative D call: TRBD1 (5 bases). V gave up 5 bases and J gave up 5 bases, with 10 bases separating them. Per germline, CDR1 LNHDA and CDR2 SQIVND (reference sequence). CDR3 length: 14 residues. This chain's CDR3 is CASSPRQNNSPLHF. The CDR3 nucleotides are TGTGCCAGTAGTCCCCGACAGAATAATTCACCCCTCCACTTT.

This clone was found once. V gene TRBV7-9 combines with J gene TRBJ2-7; D is possibly TRBD2 (6 bases). The CDR3 has 14 residues. V was shortened by 4 bases and J by 5 bases, with 15 bases between the two germline ends. Germline assignment: CDR1 SEHNR and CDR2 FQNEAQ (reference sequence). CDR3 nucleotides: TGTGCCAGCAGCTGGGGACTCGGAACCGACGAGCAGTACTTC. Amino acids: CASSWGLGTDEQYF.

This clone was recorded a few times. The V gene is TRBV6-1, the J gene TRBJ1-6, with unresolved D. Per the germline V gene, CDR1 is MNHNS and CDR2 is SASEGT. The germline V and J ends were trimmed by 0 bases and 13 bases, with 16 bases remaining between them. The CDR3 sequence is 15 residues long. This CDR3 reads CASSEAGQGSRPLHF. In DNA form, the CDR3 reads TGTGCCAGCAGTGAAGCTGGGCAAGGCAGTAGGCCCCTCCACTTT.

This chain links TRBV24-1 with TRBJ2-3, with TRBD1 identical over 8 bases. After removal of 3 bases from V and 1 base from J, the junction contained 5 bases not matched to a gene. CDR1 is KGHDR, CDR2 SFDVKD, per germline. The CDR3 spans 16 residues. CDR3 amino acids: CATSDGTGPGTDTQYF. Here the CDR3 DNA reads TGTGCCACCAGTGATGGGACAGGACCTGGCACAGATACGCAGTATTTT.

This chain links TRBV5-1 with TRBJ1-1, with D perhaps matching TRBD1 (5 bases). The V gene lost 5 bases and the J gene lost 0 bases, with 11 bases spanning the gap. Looked up from germline, CDR1 is SGHRS and CDR2 is YFSETQ. The CDR3 loop spans 14 amino acids. The CDR3 loop reads CASRKGPLNTEAFF. In nucleotides, the CDR3 is TGCGCCAGCAGGAAGGGGCCGTTGAACACTGAAGCTTTCTTT. Variable domain in full (rest from reference TRBV5-1 and TRBJ1-1): KAGVTQTPRYLIKTRGQQVTLSCSPISGHRSVSWYQQTPGQGLQFLFEYFSETQRNKGNFPGRFSGRQFSNSRSEMNVSTLELGDSALYLCASRKGPLNTEAFFGQGTRLTVV.

The chain uses TRBV4-1 and TRBJ2-3, with 8 bases aligning to TRBD2. J was trimmed by 2 bases and V by 4 bases; bases with no gene match: 11. This CDR3 is built from 17 residues. The germline CDR1 and CDR2 sequences are MGHRA and YSYEKL. The CDR3 loop is CASSPAAASGFTDTQYF. The CDR3, as DNA: TGCGCCAGCAGCCCGGCCGCGGCTAGCGGGTTCACAGATACGCAGTATTTT.

The gene calls are TRBV10-1 and TRBJ2-3, with TRBD2 as a possible D gene (5 bases). The CDR3 consists of 20 residues. Germline V gives CDR1 WNHNN, CDR2 SYGVQD (reference sequence). Trimming took 0 bases from V and 4 from J, leaving 26 bases between them. Written as DNA, the CDR3 is TGCGCCAGCAGTGAGTCATTCAGTGGGCTAGCTGACGTAGCCCCAGATACGCAGTATTTT. It yields the protein CASSESFSGLADVAPDTQYF.

The count of this clone is one. This rearrangement joins TRBV7-9 to TRBJ1-1, with 8 bases aligning to TRBD1. Trimming cost V 11 bases and J 8 bases; bases outside gene matches: 7. The CDR3 spans 11 residues. Per germline, CDR1 SEHNR and CDR2 FQNEAQ (reference sequence). CDR3: CAVTQGAEAFF. The CDR3 DNA sequence: TGTGCCGTCACTCAGGGGGCCGAAGCTTTCTTT. Full variable domain (rest looked up from reference TRBV7-9 and TRBJ1-1): DTGVSQNPRHKITKRGQNVTFRCDPISEHNRLYWYRQTLGQGPEFLTYFQNEAQLEKSRLLSDRFSAERPKGSFSTLEIQRTEQGDSAMYLCAVTQGAEAFFGQGTRLTVV.

J is TRBJ2-2 and V is TRBV7-9; TRBD1 matches 7 bases. J gave up 7 bases and V 4 bases, and 6 bases lay outside the gene matches. The V gene's germline CDR1 is SEHNR and CDR2 FQNEAQ (reference sequence). This CDR3 is 14 amino acids long. The CDR3 here is CASSSSRGSGELFF. In DNA form, the CDR3 reads TGTGCCAGCAGCTCAAGCAGGGGGAGCGGGGAGCTGTTTTTT. Together with reference TRBV7-9 and TRBJ2-2, the CDR3 gives the full variable domain: DTGVSQNPRHKITKRGQNVTFRCDPISEHNRLYWYRQTLGQGPEFLTYFQNEAQLEKSRLLSDRFSAERPKGSFSTLEIQRTEQGDSAMYLCASSSSRGSGELFFGEGSRLTVL.

The chain combines TRBV12-3 or TRBV12-4 with TRBJ1-2; D ambiguous. Trimming removed 2 bases at V and 4 bases at J, with 5 bases between. This CDR3 contains 12 residues. For the CDR3, the DNA is TGTGCCAGCAGTTTATGGCTCTATGGCTACACCTTC. It codes for CASSLWLYGYTF.